This T cell receptor (beta chain) was captured in a study of early T cells in non-severe SARS-CoV-2 infection. Study background: Sequencing input comprised bulk RNA from unsorted whole blood; chain pairing was not available.

TCRdb analysed the 5' RACE reads with MiXCR anew, one entry per CDR3 protein. The table includes fewer than 80,000 distinct CDR3 sequences, about 12% detected once. This clonotype showed up many times. The CDR3 consists of 16 residues. V lost 2 bases to trimming and J lost 4 bases, with 18 bases between them. This TCR was sampled from an adult who was a healthcare worker with PCR-confirmed SARS-CoV-2 infection or an uninfected control (not recorded which). V usage is TRBV12-3 or TRBV12-4 and J usage is TRBJ2-7; D is possibly TRBD1 (6 bases). Sequencing was carried out using whole blood. CDR3 DNA: TGTGCCAGCAGTTTAATAGGGCACAGGGAAATATACGAGCAGTACTTC. It yields the protein CASSLIGHREIYEQYF.